This is a list of T cell receptor beta chains from one sample in a study of blood T cells in healthy people across ages. Each CDR3 protein is one row after TCRdb ran MiXCR on the 5' RACE reads. Seen here are hundreds of thousands of distinct CDR3 sequences, more than 45% observed once, and the top ten hold 20% to 25%. The sample consisted of blood. Source of these receptors: a man aged 25 to 40 in good health. Each CDR3 is given with its conserved first and last residue. The D gene is left open where the match is weak. Size is omitted from some rows. Given values are once, few, many or a class for expanded clones.

cdr3_length: 15; clone_size: few; d_call: TRBD1; v_call: TRBV7-8; j_call: TRBJ2-7; cdr3_aa: CASSLNTGDAYEQYF; cdr3_nt: TGTGCCAGCAGCTTAAATACAGGGGACGCCTACGAGCAGTACTTC
cdr3_length: 14; clone_size: .; d_call: .; v_call: TRBV7-2; j_call: TRBJ2-3; cdr3_aa: CASSFRGHEDTQYF; cdr3_nt: TGTGCCAGCAGCTTCCGAGGACACGAGGATACGCAGTATTTT
cdr3_length: 13; clone_size: few; d_call: TRBD1; v_call: TRBV29-1; j_call: TRBJ2-1; cdr3_aa: CSDRTGAQSEQFF; cdr3_nt: TGCAGCGACAGGACAGGGGCGCAGAGTGAGCAGTTCTTC
cdr3_length: 18; clone_size: .; d_call: .; v_call: TRBV4-2; j_call: TRBJ1-3; cdr3_aa: CASSQLALTEFSGNTIYF; cdr3_nt: TGTGCCAGCAGCCAACTTGCTTTGACAGAATTCTCTGGAAACACCATATATTTT
cdr3_length: 15; clone_size: .; d_call: .; v_call: TRBV29-1; j_call: TRBJ1-1; cdr3_aa: CSVQTRGSMNTEAFF; cdr3_nt: TGCAGCGTTCAAACGAGAGGAAGTATGAACACTGAAGCTTTCTTT
cdr3_length: 15; clone_size: .; d_call: TRBD1; v_call: TRBV6-2/TRBV6-3; j_call: TRBJ2-7; cdr3_aa: CASRTPGQGFYEQYF; cdr3_nt: TGTGCCAGCAGGACCCCGGGACAGGGGTTTTACGAGCAGTACTTC
cdr3_length: 17; clone_size: .; d_call: .; v_call: TRBV7-9; j_call: TRBJ2-3; cdr3_aa: CASSPTEFPAYTDTQYF; cdr3_nt: TGTGCCAGCAGCCCGACCGAATTCCCGGCCTACACAGATACGCAGTATTTT
cdr3_length: 13; clone_size: .; d_call: .; v_call: TRBV4-1; j_call: TRBJ2-5; cdr3_aa: CASSQGPLETQYF; cdr3_nt: TGCGCCAGCAGCCAAGGGCCTCTCGAGACCCAGTACTTC
cdr3_length: 13; clone_size: .; d_call: .; v_call: TRBV28; j_call: TRBJ1-2; cdr3_aa: CASSLTGIDGYTF; cdr3_nt: TGTGCCAGCAGTTTAACGGGAATAGATGGCTACACCTTC
cdr3_length: 17; clone_size: .; d_call: TRBD2; v_call: TRBV7-2; j_call: TRBJ2-3; cdr3_aa: CASSPLRASGVTDTQYF; cdr3_nt: TGTGCCAGCAGCCCGCTCAGGGCTAGCGGGGTCACAGATACGCAGTATTTT
cdr3_length: 17; clone_size: few; d_call: TRBD2; v_call: TRBV6-6; j_call: TRBJ2-3; cdr3_aa: CASSRDPQRGSTDTQYF; cdr3_nt: TGTGCCAGCAGCCGAGACCCTCAGCGGGGGAGCACAGATACGCAGTATTTT